Listed below are T cell receptor beta chains from one sample, sequenced in a study of shared clonotypes between healthy human individuals. Sequencing used immunoSEQ multiplex PCR; TCRdb keeps in-frame clones, though not all of them. The sample has 450,000 to 500,000 clones; over 70% are singletons. Sample: PBMCs. The receptors derive from a woman in her forties in good health. Some clones in this sample may be carry-over from other donors' samples. CDR3s include the opening cysteine and the closing phenylalanine or tryptophan. Fields, in order: CDR3 length, J gene, V gene, D gene, clone size, CDR3 protein, CDR3 DNA. The D gene is left open where the match is weak. A row's size may be missing; if present it is once, few, many or a size class.

11	TRBJ2-5	TRBV30	.	.	CAWRVGGTQYF	TGTGCCTGGAGGGTAGGGGGGACCCAGTACTTC
14	TRBJ1-2	TRBV5-4	.	.	CASSLIGGRYGYTF	TGTGCCAGCAGCTTGATTGGGGGTCGGTATGGCTACACCTTC
14	TRBJ1-1	TRBV6-6	.	.	CASSYGVQNTEAFF	TGTGCCAGCAGTTACGGGGTTCAGAACACTGAAGCTTTCTTT
11	TRBJ1-2	TRBV18	.	.	CASRATESYTF	TGTGCCAGCCGTGCGACGGAATCGTACACCTTC
14	TRBJ2-3	TRBV4-2	.	.	CASSQRRQGDTQYF	TGTGCCAGCAGCCAAAGGCGCCAGGGAGATACGCAGTATTTT
13	TRBJ1-5	TRBV23-1	.	.	CASNKVSNQPQHF	TGCGCCAGCAATAAGGTTAGCAATCAGCCCCAGCATTTT
15	TRBJ2-1	TRBV28	TRBD2	.	CASSLWKAGGNEQFF	TGTGCCAGCAGTTTATGGAAAGCGGGAGGTAATGAGCAGTTCTTC
15	TRBJ2-7	TRBV7-2	TRBD2	.	CASSIRGGRVYEQYF	TGTGCCAGCAGCATAAGGGGCGGGAGGGTGTACGAGCAGTACTTC
16	TRBJ2-1	TRBV7-6	TRBD1	.	CASSSQYGTAYNEQFF	TGTGCCAGCAGCTCCCAATACGGGACAGCCTACAATGAGCAGTTCTTC
17	TRBJ2-5	TRBV15	.	.	CATSMSRDLSERGAQYF	TGTGCCACCAGCATGAGCAGGGACCTCTCAGAACGGGGAGCCCAGTACTTC
15	TRBJ2-1	TRBV4-1	.	.	CASSQADRNYNEQFF	TGCGCCAGCAGCCAAGCGGACCGGAACTACAATGAGCAGTTCTTC
16	TRBJ2-5	TRBV9	TRBD1	.	CASSRRTGGNQETQYF	TGTGCCAGCAGCAGACGGACAGGGGGCAACCAAGAGACCCAGTACTTC
14	TRBJ1-2	TRBV6-6	TRBD1	.	CASRTTGRDYGYTF	TGTGCCAGCAGGACGACAGGGAGAGACTATGGCTACACCTTC
14	TRBJ1-2	TRBV27	.	.	CASSLFGDSYSYTF	TGTGCCAGCAGTTTATTCGGGGATAGCTATAGCTACACCTTC
14	TRBJ2-7	TRBV28	TRBD2	.	CASKPGLTTYEQYF	TGTGCCAGCAAACCGGGACTAACTACCTACGAGCAGTACTTC
13	TRBJ2-3	TRBV19	.	.	CASSTTGADTQYF	TGTGCCAGTAGTACGACTGGGGCAGATACGCAGTATTTT
12	TRBJ1-5	TRBV10-3	.	.	CATRDGNQPQHF	TGTGCCACCCGGGACGGCAATCAGCCCCAGCATTTT
13	TRBJ1-1	TRBV10-3	.	many	CAISETQNTEAFF	TGTGCCATCAGTGAGACGCAGAACACTGAAGCTTTCTTT
15	TRBJ1-3	TRBV28	.	.	CASIASESSGNTIYF	TGTGCCAGCATTGCCTCGGAGAGCTCTGGAAACACCATATATTTT
14	TRBJ1-2	TRBV7-9	.	.	CASSSGSLDYGYTF	TGTGCCAGCAGTTCCGGAAGTTTGGACTATGGCTACACCTTC
14	TRBJ2-2	TRBV6-1	.	.	CASSENWGTGELFF	TGTGCCAGCAGTGAAAATTGGGGTACCGGGGAGCTGTTTTTT
15	TRBJ2-2	TRBV27	TRBD2	.	CASSLGGRRTGELFF	TGTGCCAGCAGTTTAGGCGGGAGAAGGACCGGGGAGCTGTTTTTT
15	TRBJ1-2	TRBV27	.	.	CASSPGRWDPRGYTF	TGTGCCAGCAGCCCCGGACGGTGGGATCCTCGTGGCTACACCTTC
15	TRBJ1-1	TRBV7-3	.	.	CASSLTPYVGTEAFF	TGTGCCAGCAGCTTAACCCCGTACGTAGGGACTGAAGCTTTCTTT
14	TRBJ2-7	TRBV10-3	TRBD1	.	CAISEIQGADEQYF	TGTGCCATCAGTGAAATACAGGGGGCGGACGAGCAGTACTTC